These T cell receptor beta chains were read from a single sample in a study of T cells in Graves' hyperthyroidism and ophthalmopathy. TCRdb recomputed calls from the multiplex PCR reads with MiXCR, one row per CDR3 protein. The table has 550,000 to 700,000 distinct CDR3 sequences, about half seen once; the top ten hold under 20%. Sequenced material: peripheral blood or thyroid tissue (not recorded which). These receptors came from an adult woman with Graves' disease, either hyperthyroidism or ophthalmopathy (not recorded which). Each CDR3 is given with its conserved first and last residue. D genes are given only for firm matches. The listing skips clone size in some rows; elsewhere it reads once, few, many or a size class.

size: once; D: .; V: TRBV19; J: TRBJ2-6; CDR3: CASSFSLNTEAF; DNA: TGTGCCAGTAGCTTCAGCTTGAACACTGAAGCTTTC
size: many; D: .; V: TRBV27; J: TRBJ2-7; CDR3: CASSFFGEQYF; DNA: TGTGCCAGCAGTTTTTTTGGCGAGCAGTACTTC
size: many; D: .; V: TRBV19; J: TRBJ2-7; CDR3: CASSATDGNEQYF; DNA: TGTGCCAGTAGTGCGACTGATGGTAACGAGCAGTACTTC
size: few; D: .; V: TRBV12-3/TRBV12-4; J: TRBJ1-1; CDR3: CASSLYGGKAFF; DNA: TGTGCCAGCAGTTTATATGGGGGCAAAGCTTTCTTT
size: many; D: TRBD2; V: TRBV6-6; J: TRBJ2-5; CDR3: CASSSPGLLETQYF; DNA: TGTGCCAGCAGTTCCCCGGGACTATTGGAGACCCAGTACTTC
size: many; D: TRBD2; V: TRBV6-6; J: TRBJ2-7; CDR3: CASSRGLAGGAHEQYF; DNA: TGTGCCAGCAGTAGGGGACTAGCGGGAGGAGCCCACGAGCAGTACTTC
size: many; D: .; V: TRBV11-2; J: TRBJ2-7; CDR3: CASSAQVSSYEQYF; DNA: TGTGCCAGCAGCGCACAGGTCAGCTCCTACGAGCAGTACTTC
size: .; D: .; V: TRBV20-1; J: TRBJ2-7; CDR3: CSARRGYNEQYF; DNA: TGCAGTGCTAGAAGGGGCTACAATGAGCAGTACTTC
size: .; D: .; V: TRBV12-3/TRBV12-4; J: TRBJ2-6; CDR3: CASSTSTGAKGGANVLTF; DNA: TGTGCCAGCAGTACTAGCACCGGGGCCAAGGGAGGGGCCAACGTCCTGACTTTC
size: .; D: .; V: TRBV7-8; J: TRBJ2-7; CDR3: CASSLASVLGVSYEQYF; DNA: TGTGCCAGCAGCTTAGCGTCGGTCCTAGGGGTCTCCTACGAGCAGTACTTC
size: many; D: .; V: TRBV7-3; J: TRBJ1-1; CDR3: CASSWGGENTEAFF; DNA: TGTGCCAGCAGTTGGGGGGGAGAGAACACTGAAGCTTTCTTT
size: many; D: TRBD1; V: TRBV4-1; J: TRBJ1-2; CDR3: CASSPKSPYRGGYTF; DNA: TGCGCCAGCAGCCCGAAAAGCCCTTACAGGGGTGGCTACACCTTC
size: many; D: .; V: TRBV29-1; J: TRBJ1-6; CDR3: CSARGRGIGSPLHF; DNA: TGCAGCGCCAGGGGAAGGGGGATTGGCTCACCCCTCCACTTT
size: .; D: TRBD1; V: TRBV7-9; J: TRBJ1-4; CDR3: CASSFGQGNEKLFF; DNA: TGTGCCAGCAGCTTCGGACAGGGAAATGAAAAACTGTTTTTT
size: few; D: .; V: TRBV28; J: TRBJ1-2; CDR3: CASSFGTASYGYTF; DNA: TGTGCCAGCAGTTTTGGGACTGCATCCTATGGCTACACCTTC
size: .; D: .; V: TRBV20-1; J: TRBJ1-2; CDR3: CSARPWDGIYGYTF; DNA: TGCAGTGCTAGACCTTGGGACGGAATCTATGGCTACACCTTC